The T cell receptor (beta chain) described here comes from a study of OX40 agonist ivuxolimab in advanced cancers. The wider study: The patients got ivuxolimab, which is an agonistic anti-OX40 (CD134) antibody. Dose-escalation patients' cancers were hepatocellular carcinoma, melanoma, renal cell or head and neck cancer. Broader study findings: At doses 0.1 to 3.0 mg/kg, CD4+ and CD8+ clones expanded. No antigen was identified for the clonally expanded peripheral T cells.

Germline assignment: CDR1 SGHDN and CDR2 FVKESK. This CDR3 is 14 amino acids long. V was trimmed by 2 bases and J by 6 bases, leaving 14 bases between them. About this clone: Its antigen is still unknown.

Libraries were prepared by immunoSEQ multiplex PCR; TCRdb keeps only in-frame clonotypes and omits some of them. The table shows about 74,000 clones, with around 82% occurring only once. This chain joins TRBV14 and TRBJ2-7; tentative D call: TRBD2 (6 bases). The specimen was CD4+ or CD8+ T cells sorted from blood, collected in a trial of the OX40 agonist ivuxolimab. The sequence was obtained from an adult with an advanced solid tumor such as melanoma, head and neck, liver or kidney cancer. CDR3 region: CASSQMGQGGEQYF. CDR3 coding DNA: TGTGCCAGCAGCCAAATGGGCCAGGGAGGCGAGCAGTACTTC.